The source of this TCR beta chain is a study of response to subunit inactivated influenza vaccine. In this sample, this clonotype turned up a few times. What it binds is unknown. The CDR3 has 12 amino acids. The trim removed 6 bases at V and 5 bases at J, leaving 4 bases unmatched. Germline values: CDR1 SQVTM, CDR2 ANQGSEA. From the RT-PCR reads, TCRdb called clonotypes with MiXCR, one entry per CDR3 protein. The sample yields about 780,000 distinct CDR3 sequences, around a sixth seen once. Study-wide results and limits: Authors suggested that a seasonal influenza vaccination recruits few new T cells each time.

This rearrangement joins TRBV29-1 to TRBJ1-1; 9 nucleotides line up with TRBD1. This sequence originates from a man between 45 and 60 years old who received an inactivated influenza vaccine. The sequences come from PBMCs from blood, collected more than 4 days after vaccination. CDR3 coding DNA: TGCAGCGTCCGACAGGGGGGAACTGAAGCTTTCTTT. Its protein is CSVRQGGTEAFF.